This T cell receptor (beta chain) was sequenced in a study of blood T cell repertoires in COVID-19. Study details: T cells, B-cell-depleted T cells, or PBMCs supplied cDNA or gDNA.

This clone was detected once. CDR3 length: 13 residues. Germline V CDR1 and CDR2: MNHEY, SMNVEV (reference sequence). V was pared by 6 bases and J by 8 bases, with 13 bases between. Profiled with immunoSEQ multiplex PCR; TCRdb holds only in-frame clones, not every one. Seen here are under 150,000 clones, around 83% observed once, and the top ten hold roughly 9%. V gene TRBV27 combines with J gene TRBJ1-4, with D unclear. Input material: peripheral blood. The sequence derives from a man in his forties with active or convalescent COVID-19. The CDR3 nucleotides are TGTGCCAGCAGAACCGGGAAGACGGAAAAACTGTTTTTT. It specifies CASRTGKTEKLFF.